A single T cell receptor (beta chain) is shown here with its context. Repertoires were generated with immunoSEQ multiplex PCR, while TCRdb's copy carries only in-frame clones and drops some. Here the sample spans fewer than 50,000 clones, approximately 88% being singletons. These data originate in a study of T cell changes during pregnancy in multiple sclerosis. The CDR3 runs to 12 residues. Germline values: CDR1 SGHAT, CDR2 FQNNGV. V lost 1 base and J lost 9, with 8 bases in between. The source material was CD4+ T cells from peripheral blood mononuclear cells, sampled in the first trimester of pregnancy. This chain joins TRBV11-2 and TRBJ2-3, with D tentatively TRBD1 (6 bases). The origin of this receptor is a female donor with multiple sclerosis, enrolled in a pregnancy study. The CDR3 loop is CASSLGQVTQYF. The DNA of the CDR3 is TGTGCCAGCAGCTTAGGACAGGTCACGCAGTATTTT. The full variable domain, rest sourced from reference TRBV11-2 and TRBJ2-3, is EAGVAQSPRYKIIEKRQSVAFWCNPISGHATLYWYQQILGQGPKLLIQFQNNGVVDDSQLPKDRFSAERLKGVDSTLKIQPAKLEDSAVYLCASSLGQVTQYFGPGTRLTVL.